This TCR beta chain was retrieved from a study of blood T cells in healthy people across ages. The study's findings and limits: Estimates of diversity drawn from one million T cells were considered underestimates.

PCR was performed a second time for roughly 6 to 12 cycles using a sample-barcoded 5' primer and a J-beta primer mix. TCRdb re-called the 5' RACE reads through MiXCR, storing one row per CDR3 protein. In the table there are 550,000 to 600,000 distinct CDR3 sequences, 27% of which are singletons. This clonotype was detected a few times. Its antigen remains unidentified. Per sample, no less than 5 micrograms of total RNA were extracted. Germline CDR1 SQVTM, CDR2 ANQGSEA. The length of the CDR3 is 13 residues. Trimming stripped 3 bases from V and 4 bases from J, with 12 bases between. The chain links TRBV29-1 to TRBJ2-5; D may be TRBD2 (6 bases). Sequencing input: blood. This TCR came from a woman in her seventies in good health. CDR3 DNA: TGCAGCGTTGATTGGATGGGGGGAGAGACCCAGTACTTC. Encoded protein: CSVDWMGGETQYF.